This T cell receptor beta chain comes out of a study of OX40 agonist ivuxolimab in advanced cancers. In terms of the full investigation: The costimulatory receptor OX40 (CD134) was targeted by ivuxolimab, a fully human IgG2 agonistic monoclonal antibody. In the dose-escalation cohort, roughly four fifths of patients were male, and the mean age was roughly 60 years, with a range of about 23 to 85. Of the approximately 50 patients in dose escalation, about 20 had hepatocellular carcinoma, roughly 15 had melanoma, 9 had renal cell carcinoma and 9 had head and neck cancer. The monotherapy dose-escalation portion (N = 52 patients) of the phase I ivuxolimab trial is reported in the paper. Intravenous ivuxolimab was administered to patients every 2 weeks at six dose levels: 0.01, 0.1, 0.3, 1.5, 3 and 10 mg/kg. Patients were allowed to have had prior anti-PD-1, anti-PD-L1 or anti-CTLA-4 therapy, and approximately 40% of the dose-escalation patients had been treated with checkpoint inhibitors. Three dose-escalation patients achieved partial responses, one with hepatocellular carcinoma and two with cutaneous melanoma. The point of sequencing TCRbeta in the periphery was to test whether ivuxolimab changed TCR sequence diversity and drove clonal T-cell expansion. Study-wide conclusions, independent of this receptor: After ivuxolimab, expanded clones were on average more numerous among CD8+ T cells than among CD4+ T cells. At doses from 0.1 to 3.0 mg/kg, clonal expansion was seen in both CD4+ and CD8+ blood T cells between baseline and week 6. In partial responders in the 0.1-3.0 mg/kg groups, normalized peripheral clonal expansion was found to be among the lowest, especially among CD8+ T cells. Antigen specificity was not determined for the clonally expanded peripheral T cells. Low levels of normalized T-cell clonal expansion were also seen in some patients who did not respond.

Patients with a history of autoimmune disease or receiving systemic immunosuppression were excluded from the trial. Peripheral blood for TCR sequencing was drawn from every dose cohort at baseline, at cycle 4 day 1 and at cycle 7 day 1. The samples were drawn from a first-in-human, open-label, multicenter phase I dose-escalation trial of ivuxolimab. Adults with locally advanced or metastatic head and neck squamous cell, hepatocellular, melanoma or renal cell carcinoma were enrolled in the trial. Before TCR sequencing, CD4+ T cells and CD8+ T cells were sorted from peripheral blood as separate populations. To sequence the TCRbeta CDR3 region, genomic DNA was isolated from the sorted cells. The immunoSEQ Assay was used for sequencing of TCRbeta CDR3 regions. Drawn from immuneACCESS, this table holds only the in-frame rearrangements with V and J called that TCRdb kept. Clones are partly lost; checked studies trace under half to an unresolved V gene and leave the rest unexplained. The table for this sample lists under 140,000 clones; roughly 89% of them were counted only once. 0.27% of the sample lies in the top ten.

With respect to this clone: Its antigen is still unknown. Per-base qualities were not stored, and no clone one base away is much larger.

This clonotype was sampled from an adult with an advanced solid tumor such as melanoma, head and neck, liver or kidney cancer. The specimen was CD4+ or CD8+ T cells sorted from blood, collected in a trial of the OX40 agonist ivuxolimab.

The CDR3 reads CASSPLSARGSGANVLTF. In nucleotides, the sequence is TGTGCCAGCAGCCCCCTATCGGCACGGGGGTCTGGGGCCAACGTCCTGACTTTC. The chain is assembled from TRBV11-2 and TRBJ2-6, with a weak D call of TRBD2 (6 bases match). The CDR3 spans 18 residues, from the cysteine through the phenylalanine. Here the CDR3 DNA is all that survives: 54 bases in frame from base 1. CDR1 SGHAT and CDR2 FQNNGV were looked up in the germline V gene. V gives up 5 bases and J gives up 1 base, and the segment between their germline ends measures 18 bases.